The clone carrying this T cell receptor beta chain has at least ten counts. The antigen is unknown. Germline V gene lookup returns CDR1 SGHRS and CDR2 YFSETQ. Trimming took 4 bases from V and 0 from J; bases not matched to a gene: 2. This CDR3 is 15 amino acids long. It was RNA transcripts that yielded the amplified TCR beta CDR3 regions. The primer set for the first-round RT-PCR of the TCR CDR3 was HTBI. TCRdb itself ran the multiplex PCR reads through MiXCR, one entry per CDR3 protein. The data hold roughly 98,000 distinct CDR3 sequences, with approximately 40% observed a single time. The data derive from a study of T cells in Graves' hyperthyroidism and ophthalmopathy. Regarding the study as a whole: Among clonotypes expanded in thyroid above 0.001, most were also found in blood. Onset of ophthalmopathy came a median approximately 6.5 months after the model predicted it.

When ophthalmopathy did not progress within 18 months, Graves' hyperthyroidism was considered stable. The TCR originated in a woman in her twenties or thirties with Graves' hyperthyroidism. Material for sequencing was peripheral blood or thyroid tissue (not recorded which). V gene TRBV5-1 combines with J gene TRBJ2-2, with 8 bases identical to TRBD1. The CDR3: CASSEGQANTGELFF. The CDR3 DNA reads TGCGCCAGCAGCGAGGGACAGGCGAACACCGGGGAGCTGTTTTTT.